This TCR beta chain was retrieved from a study of OX40 agonist ivuxolimab in advanced cancers. Study information: Patients were roughly 83% male with ages roughly 20 to 80, mean 60. Points from the study as a whole: Expanded clones belonging to CD8+ T cells outnumbered, on average, those of CD4+.

Here immunoSEQ multiplex PCR was the method, and the copy in TCRdb shows in-frame clones only, minus some. The table has roughly 76,000 clones, over 80% seen once; the top ten hold over 4.5%. Cycle 7 day 1, cycle 4 day 1, and baseline were the timepoints at which blood was sampled. Regarding this clone: The antigen is not known.

Specimen: CD4+ or CD8+ T cells sorted from blood, collected in a trial of the OX40 agonist ivuxolimab. This clonotype was obtained from an adult with an advanced solid tumor such as melanoma, head and neck, liver or kidney cancer.

The DNA for the CDR3 is TGTGCCAGCAGCTTCAGGACAGGGAGATTCGCAACTAATGAAAAACTGTTTTTT. Protein: CASSFRTGRFATNEKLFF. The J gene is TRBJ1-4, the V gene TRBV5-4; 8 nucleotides match TRBD1. CDR3 length: 18 residues. J was trimmed by 0 bases and V by 2 bases; bases with no gene match: 9. Germline CDR1 and CDR2: SGHNT and YYREEE (reference sequence).